Sequencing of this TCR beta chain was carried out in a study of CD8 T cells in Susac syndrome. CD8+ and CD4+ T cells taken from blood had their TCR beta sequenced. The V segment lost 1 base and the J segment 3 bases; nucleotides outside the gene matches: 12. Per the germline V gene, CDR1 is SGHVS and CDR2 is FQNEAQ. This CDR3 is built from 18 residues. RNA totalling roughly 0.45 to 1 ug underwent reverse transcription with random hexamers. Across 54 Vbeta and 13 Jbeta, immunoSEQ multiplex PCR amplified TCR beta CDR3. Each CDR3 protein gets one entry after TCRdb re-called the immunoSEQ multiplex PCR reads with MiXCR. The table shows about 430,000 distinct CDR3 sequences, with 75% to 90% occurring only once.

This TCR derives from a human donor with multiple sclerosis. V is TRBV7-8 and J is TRBJ2-5; 9 nucleotides line up with TRBD2. Sequenced: CD8+ T cells from PBMCs. CDR3: CASSLGLAGPLPKETQYF. The CDR3 bases are TGTGCCAGCAGCTTAGGGCTAGCGGGACCTCTACCTAAAGAGACCCAGTACTTC.